This is a list of T cell receptor beta chains from one sample in a study of T cells after posttransplantation cyclophosphamide. Profiled with immunoSEQ multiplex PCR; TCRdb holds only in-frame clones, not every one. The sample lists almost 2,500 clones; 85% were seen once. The sequenced sample was PBMCs, obtained after allogeneic stem cell transplant with posttransplant cyclophosphamide. These receptor sequences come from a male patient between 25 and 40 years old who received an allogeneic stem cell transplant from a related donor, was CMV-positive, and had acute GVHD only. Some T cells could come from the graft donor. CDR3s include the opening cysteine and the closing phenylalanine or tryptophan. Each record gives: J gene, clone size, V gene, D gene, CDR3 protein, CDR3 DNA. A D gene is named only where the DNA matches it firmly. For some rows the clone size is stated as once, few or many, or as a class when expanded; others skip it.

j_call: TRBJ1-5; clone_size: once; v_call: TRBV30; d_call: TRBD1; cdr3_aa: CAWSVKGALWVNQPQHF; cdr3_nt: TGTGCCTGGAGTGTAAAGGGGGCCCTTTGGGTAAATCAGCCCCAGCATTTT
j_call: TRBJ1-1; clone_size: once; v_call: TRBV7-9; d_call: NA; cdr3_aa: CASSLVGDTEAFF; cdr3_nt: TGTGCCAGCAGCTTAGTGGGAGACACTGAAGCTTTCTTT
j_call: TRBJ2-1; clone_size: NA; v_call: TRBV4-1; d_call: TRBD2; cdr3_aa: CASSQTSGGPNEQFF; cdr3_nt: TGCGCCAGCAGCCAAACTAGCGGGGGGCCCAATGAGCAGTTCTTC
j_call: TRBJ2-7; clone_size: NA; v_call: TRBV30; d_call: NA; cdr3_aa: CAWSVAGGRLGEQYF; cdr3_nt: TGTGCCTGGAGTGTAGCCGGCGGGCGGTTGGGCGAGCAGTACTTC
j_call: TRBJ2-5; clone_size: NA; v_call: TRBV7-9; d_call: TRBD2; cdr3_aa: CASSRGDSSGPQETQYF; cdr3_nt: TGTGCCAGCAGCCGGGGGGACTCTAGCGGACCCCAAGAGACCCAGTACTTC
j_call: TRBJ1-1; clone_size: NA; v_call: TRBV27; d_call: TRBD1; cdr3_aa: CASRRATGASGTEAFF; cdr3_nt: TGTGCCAGCAGAAGAGCCACAGGGGCCTCGGGCACTGAAGCTTTCTTT
j_call: TRBJ2-1; clone_size: NA; v_call: TRBV4-1; d_call: NA; cdr3_aa: CASSQDTGSRGEQFF; cdr3_nt: TGCGCCAGCAGCCAAGATACAGGGTCAAGGGGTGAGCAGTTCTTC
j_call: TRBJ2-2; clone_size: NA; v_call: TRBV7-9; d_call: NA; cdr3_aa: CASSLPAGELFF; cdr3_nt: TGTGCCAGCAGCTTACCAGCCGGGGAGCTGTTTTTT
j_call: TRBJ1-4; clone_size: NA; v_call: TRBV30; d_call: TRBD1; cdr3_aa: CAWGTDRGGQEKLFF; cdr3_nt: TGTGCCTGGGGTACGGACAGGGGGGGGCAGGAAAAACTGTTTTTT
j_call: TRBJ2-2; clone_size: NA; v_call: TRBV9; d_call: NA; cdr3_aa: CASSLRLVGTGELFF; cdr3_nt: TGTGCCAGCAGCCTCCGGTTAGTCGGGACCGGGGAGCTGTTTTTT
j_call: TRBJ2-6; clone_size: NA; v_call: TRBV7-6; d_call: TRBD2; cdr3_aa: CASSLALAGGGANVLTF; cdr3_nt: TGTGCCAGCAGCCTAGCACTAGCGGGGGGTGGGGCCAACGTCCTGACTTTC
j_call: TRBJ2-3; clone_size: NA; v_call: TRBV18; d_call: NA; cdr3_aa: CASSPTGGRADTQYF; cdr3_nt: TGTGCCAGCTCACCAACGGGGGGCCGCGCAGATACGCAGTATTTT
j_call: TRBJ2-7; clone_size: NA; v_call: TRBV7-2; d_call: NA; cdr3_aa: CASSPRSSGGYEQYF; cdr3_nt: TGTGCCAGCAGCCCGCGGTCATCCGGGGGTTACGAGCAGTACTTC
j_call: TRBJ1-5; clone_size: NA; v_call: TRBV7-2; d_call: NA; cdr3_aa: CASSPSGREPQHF; cdr3_nt: TGTGCCAGCAGCCCCTCCGGTCGCGAGCCCCAGCATTTT
j_call: TRBJ1-2; clone_size: NA; v_call: TRBV6-5; d_call: TRBD1; cdr3_aa: CASSYQTTGVYGYTF; cdr3_nt: TGTGCCAGCAGTTACCAAACTACAGGGGTTTATGGCTACACCTTC
j_call: TRBJ2-2; clone_size: NA; v_call: TRBV6-1; d_call: NA; cdr3_aa: CASSETGQGGTGELFF; cdr3_nt: TGTGCCAGCAGTGAAACGGGGCAGGGGGGTACCGGGGAGCTGTTTTTT
j_call: TRBJ1-1; clone_size: NA; v_call: TRBV27; d_call: TRBD1; cdr3_aa: CASSLRTGGAEAFF; cdr3_nt: TGTGCCAGCAGTTTAAGAACAGGGGGCGCGGAAGCTTTCTTT
j_call: TRBJ1-2; clone_size: NA; v_call: TRBV29-1; d_call: NA; cdr3_aa: CSGQYGYTF; cdr3_nt: TGCAGCGGACAGTATGGCTACACCTTC
j_call: TRBJ1-2; clone_size: NA; v_call: TRBV11-2; d_call: TRBD1; cdr3_aa: CASSLGGTVYGYTF; cdr3_nt: TGTGCCAGCAGCTTAGGCGGGACAGTCTATGGCTACACCTTC
j_call: TRBJ2-1; clone_size: few; v_call: TRBV7-2; d_call: NA; cdr3_aa: CASSFYSSSYNEQFF; cdr3_nt: TGTGCCAGCAGCTTTTACAGCAGCTCCTATAATGAGCAGTTCTTC
j_call: TRBJ1-3; clone_size: NA; v_call: TRBV6-1; d_call: NA; cdr3_aa: CATHSAGNTIYF; cdr3_nt: TGTGCCACACACAGTGCCGGAAACACCATATATTTT
j_call: TRBJ2-5; clone_size: NA; v_call: TRBV9; d_call: NA; cdr3_aa: CASSVASLGSQETQYF; cdr3_nt: TGTGCCAGCAGCGTAGCTTCGTTGGGCAGCCAAGAGACCCAGTACTTC
j_call: TRBJ2-1; clone_size: NA; v_call: TRBV5-6; d_call: TRBD2; cdr3_aa: CASTPDYRGAYNEQFF; cdr3_nt: TGTGCCAGCACCCCGGACTATCGGGGGGCCTACAATGAGCAGTTCTTC
j_call: TRBJ1-4; clone_size: NA; v_call: TRBV18; d_call: TRBD1; cdr3_aa: CASSPGQGGEKLFF; cdr3_nt: TGTGCCAGCTCACCGGGACAGGGAGGTGAAAAACTGTTTTTT
j_call: TRBJ1-2; clone_size: NA; v_call: TRBV9; d_call: TRBD1; cdr3_aa: CASSVDPRGDSHYGYTF; cdr3_nt: TGTGCCAGCAGCGTAGACCCCCGCGGGGACAGCCACTATGGCTACACCTTC
j_call: TRBJ1-2; clone_size: NA; v_call: TRBV7-2; d_call: NA; cdr3_aa: CASSWEYSYGYTF; cdr3_nt: TGTGCCAGCAGTTGGGAGTACTCTTATGGCTACACCTTC
j_call: TRBJ1-5; clone_size: NA; v_call: TRBV9; d_call: NA; cdr3_aa: CASSVAGGQPQHF; cdr3_nt: TGTGCCAGCAGCGTAGCGGGGGGACAGCCCCAGCATTTT
j_call: TRBJ2-1; clone_size: NA; v_call: TRBV7-3; d_call: NA; cdr3_aa: CASSLQGQGGHEQFF; cdr3_nt: TGTGCCAGCAGCTTACAGGGCCAGGGCGGCCATGAGCAGTTCTTC
j_call: TRBJ1-1; clone_size: once; v_call: TRBV10-3; d_call: NA; cdr3_aa: CAISDRGGTEAFF; cdr3_nt: TGTGCCATCAGTGATCGGGGGGGCACTGAAGCTTTCTTT
j_call: TRBJ1-5; clone_size: NA; v_call: TRBV28; d_call: TRBD1; cdr3_aa: CASSLGQGSWAQPQHF; cdr3_nt: TGTGCCAGCAGTTTGGGACAGGGTTCATGGGCTCAGCCCCAGCATTTT
j_call: TRBJ2-5; clone_size: NA; v_call: TRBV2; d_call: TRBD1; cdr3_aa: CASRSRDRVRETQYF; cdr3_nt: TGTGCCAGCAGATCCAGGGACAGGGTGCGAGAGACCCAGTACTTC
j_call: TRBJ1-1; clone_size: NA; v_call: TRBV27; d_call: NA; cdr3_aa: CASSLFIRNTEAFF; cdr3_nt: TGTGCCAGCAGTTTATTTATTAGGAACACTGAAGCTTTCTTT
j_call: TRBJ1-2; clone_size: NA; v_call: TRBV5-1; d_call: NA; cdr3_aa: CASRVYRANYGYTF; cdr3_nt: TGCGCCAGCAGGGTTTATCGAGCTAACTATGGCTACACCTTC
j_call: TRBJ1-5; clone_size: NA; v_call: TRBV2; d_call: NA; cdr3_aa: CASRNSYSNQPQHF; cdr3_nt: TGTGCCAGCAGAAACAGCTATAGCAATCAGCCCCAGCATTTT
j_call: TRBJ2-3; clone_size: NA; v_call: TRBV27; d_call: NA; cdr3_aa: CASSPGLRTDTQYF; cdr3_nt: TGTGCCAGCAGTCCCGGACTTCGCACAGATACGCAGTATTTT
j_call: TRBJ2-3; clone_size: few; v_call: TRBV28; d_call: NA; cdr3_aa: CASSRIIMTVAGTDTQYF; cdr3_nt: TGTGCCAGCAGCCGCATAATTATGACCGTCGCGGGCACAGATACGCAGTATTTT
j_call: TRBJ2-7; clone_size: NA; v_call: TRBV30; d_call: TRBD2; cdr3_aa: CAFGTRAYEQYF; cdr3_nt: TGTGCCTTCGGGACTAGGGCCTACGAGCAGTACTTC
j_call: TRBJ2-3; clone_size: NA; v_call: TRBV10-1; d_call: NA; cdr3_aa: CASSESDRGTDTQYF; cdr3_nt: TGCGCCAGCAGTGAGTCTGACCGGGGGACAGATACGCAGTATTTT
j_call: TRBJ2-2; clone_size: once; v_call: TRBV11-3; d_call: NA; cdr3_aa: CASSFEGAAGELFF; cdr3_nt: TGTGCCAGCAGCTTTGAAGGAGCCGCCGGGGAGCTGTTTTTT
j_call: TRBJ1-2; clone_size: NA; v_call: TRBV23-1; d_call: NA; cdr3_aa: CASSQSGGYGYTF; cdr3_nt: TGCGCCAGCAGTCAATCCGGCGGCTATGGCTACACCTTC
j_call: TRBJ1-1; clone_size: NA; v_call: TRBV18; d_call: NA; cdr3_aa: CASSPARGRAFF; cdr3_nt: TGTGCCAGCTCACCCGCGCGGGGGAGAGCTTTCTTT
j_call: TRBJ1-1; clone_size: NA; v_call: TRBV29-1; d_call: NA; cdr3_aa: CSVGEWELVNTEAFF; cdr3_nt: TGCAGCGTTGGGGAATGGGAGTTGGTGAACACTGAAGCTTTCTTT
j_call: TRBJ1-1; clone_size: NA; v_call: TRBV19; d_call: NA; cdr3_aa: CASSTDWGNTEAFF; cdr3_nt: TGTGCCAGTAGTACGGACTGGGGGAACACTGAAGCTTTCTTT